This T cell receptor beta chain was identified during a study of spatial heterogeneity in lung cancer. Points from the study as a whole: Of tumor T cells, an estimated coverage of about 7.7% was reached for alpha chains and roughly 13% for beta chains. Intratumoral expanded alpha and beta TCR counts were found to track tumor mutation counts.

This clonotype was seen a few times. Its antigen remains unknown. This beta chain appears as a stray read in a library generated for alpha chains; its size is not informative. A single record per CDR3 protein comes from TCRdb applying MiXCR to the 5' RACE reads. The sample holds about 9,200 distinct CDR3 sequences; around 55% are singletons and the top ten take 25% to 30%. There are 13 residues in the CDR3. Germline assignment: CDR1 MNHEY and CDR2 SVGEGT. V shed 6 bases and J shed 5 bases, with 13 bases lying between them. Indicated time point: sample taken at primary tumor resection. The source is a female donor with early-stage non-small cell lung cancer. The sequencing used lung tumor tissue, collected at surgery. This sequence joins TRBV6-2 or TRBV6-3 and TRBJ1-1; no firm D call. The CDR3 DNA reads as TGTGCCAGCAGCGTGGGATGGGTTACTGAAGCTTTCTTT. Translation: CASSVGWVTEAFF.